The subject of this entry is one T cell receptor beta chain. Its specificity is unknown. These data are taken from a study of cytomegalovirus exposure and HLA in healthy donors. Use of 60 Vbeta and 13 Jbeta primers characterized the PCR. Libraries were prepared by immunoSEQ multiplex PCR; TCRdb keeps only in-frame clonotypes and omits some of them. The sample includes 30,000 to 45,000 clones. The CDR3 runs 20 residues. The J segment lost 4 bases and the V segment lost 3 bases, leaving 19 bases of the junction unmatched. Per germline, CDR1 LGHNA and CDR2 YSLEER. Points from the study as a whole: Among TCR sequences, most were rare, though some public TCRs appeared in many donors. The productive fraction for most TCR beta V segments was about 87% or about 30% in an earlier analysis.

The material sequenced was PBMCs. The chain couples TRBV4-3 to TRBJ2-3; 10 bases line up with TRBD1. The sequence was collected from a man between 40 and 49 years old in good health and CMV-seropositive. The CDR3 DNA sequence: TGCGCCAGCAGCCAGGAACCTCCAAACCCCGGGACAGGGGTTTCAGATACGCAGTATTTT. Its translation is CASSQEPPNPGTGVSDTQYF.